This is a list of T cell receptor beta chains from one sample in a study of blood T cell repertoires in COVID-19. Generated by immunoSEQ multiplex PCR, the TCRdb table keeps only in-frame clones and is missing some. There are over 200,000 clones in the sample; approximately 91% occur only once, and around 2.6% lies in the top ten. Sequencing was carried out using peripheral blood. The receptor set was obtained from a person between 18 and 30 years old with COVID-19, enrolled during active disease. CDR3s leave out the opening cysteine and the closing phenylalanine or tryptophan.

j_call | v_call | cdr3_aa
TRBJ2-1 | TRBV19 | ASSIELSWTSGINEQF
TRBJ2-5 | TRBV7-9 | ATWGGLANQETQY
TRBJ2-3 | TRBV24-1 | ATSDFQTDTQY
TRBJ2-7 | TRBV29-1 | SAFYEQY
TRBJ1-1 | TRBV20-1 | SAERNTEAF
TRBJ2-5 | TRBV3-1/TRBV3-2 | ASSQTSGRQETQY
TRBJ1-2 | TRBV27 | ASSLVEGARDGYT
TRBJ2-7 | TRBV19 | ASSIDRTYEQY
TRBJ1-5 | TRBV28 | ASSPGRNQPQH
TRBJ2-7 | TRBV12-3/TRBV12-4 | ASSLGATYEQY